The rows below give T cell receptor beta chains drawn from one sample of a study of cytomegalovirus exposure and HLA in healthy donors. The assay was immunoSEQ multiplex PCR, and TCRdb's table has in-frame clones only and misses some. The sample contains around 200,000 clones, around 83% of which appear only once. What was sequenced was PBMCs. Receptors were obtained from a man aged 50 to 60 in good health and CMV-seronegative. The CDR3 runs from the conserved cysteine through the conserved F or W. The D gene is left open where the match is weak. Where a row states a size, it is once, few, many or the class of an expanded clone; other rows omit it.

CDR3aa | CDR3nt | v_gene | d_gene | j_gene | abundance
CASKSGTSYTDTQYF | TGCGCCAGCAAGAGCGGGACTTCATACACAGATACGCAGTATTTT | TRBV5-1 | TRBD2 | TRBJ2-3 | NA
CASSLTTATTGEQYF | TGTGCCAGCAGCTTAACAACCGCTACTACGGGCGAGCAGTACTTC | TRBV7-9 | NA | TRBJ2-7 | NA
CASSPNIGSAGGNGYTF | TGTGCCAGCAGCCCAAATATCGGGTCGGCAGGGGGTAATGGCTACACCTTC | TRBV7-8 | TRBD1 | TRBJ1-2 | NA
CASSGGTGTNEKLFF | TGTGCCAGCAGCGGTGGGACAGGGACTAATGAAAAACTGTTTTTT | TRBV7-8 | TRBD1 | TRBJ1-4 | few
CASSQDPPTEYATNEKLFF | TGTGCCAGCAGCCAAGACCCCCCGACGGAGTATGCAACTAATGAAAAACTGTTTTTT | TRBV4-2 | NA | TRBJ1-4 | NA
CASSYEEGRRQYF | TGTGCCAGCAGTTACGAGGAGGGTAGGCGGCAGTACTTC | TRBV6-5 | NA | TRBJ2-7 | few
CASSLEQNTEAFF | TGCGCCAGCAGCTTGGAGCAGAACACTGAAGCTTTCTTT | TRBV5-1 | NA | TRBJ1-1 | once
CASSMGQGREKLFF | TGTGCCAGCAGTATGGGACAGGGGAGAGAAAAACTGTTTTTT | TRBV28 | TRBD1 | TRBJ1-4 | NA
CASSYPRLARTFF | TGTGCCAGCAGCTACCCGCGACTAGCTAGAACGTTCTTC | TRBV27 | TRBD2 | TRBJ2-1 | NA
CASNIRGSSGNTIYF | TGTGCCAGCAATATCCGGGGATCCTCTGGAAACACCATATATTTT | TRBV5-6 | NA | TRBJ1-3 | few
CAIGGQEDSPLHF | TGTGCCATTGGGGGACAGGAGGATTCACCCCTCCACTTT | TRBV10-3 | TRBD1 | TRBJ1-6 | NA
CASSPLPAGSSNEQFF | TGTGCCAGCAGTCCCCTTCCAGCGGGTTCATCCAATGAGCAGTTCTTC | TRBV2 | NA | TRBJ2-1 | NA
CASSRQATNTEAFF | TGTGCCAGTAGTCGACAGGCCACGAACACTGAAGCTTTCTTT | TRBV19 | NA | TRBJ1-1 | few
CASRVQGAADTQYF | TGTGCCAGCAGGGTACAGGGGGCCGCAGATACGCAGTATTTT | TRBV6-6 | TRBD1 | TRBJ2-3 | once
CASRWGYNNQPQHF | TGTGCCAGCAGATGGGGCTATAACAATCAGCCCCAGCATTTT | TRBV28 | NA | TRBJ1-5 | NA
CASSVRLAGVGNEQFF | TGTGCCAGTAGTGTGAGACTAGCGGGAGTGGGCAATGAGCAGTTCTTC | TRBV19 | TRBD2 | TRBJ2-1 | NA
CASSSTHGAGGTEKLFF | TGTGCCAGCAGCTCCACGCACGGGGCGGGAGGTACTGAAAAACTGTTTTTT | TRBV7-2 | NA | TRBJ1-4 | NA
CASSLGAGDYGYTF | TGTGCCAGCAGTTTGGGCGCAGGGGACTATGGCTACACCTTC | TRBV28 | NA | TRBJ1-2 | NA
CASSFTGEETQYF | TGTGCCAGCAGCTTTACAGGGGAAGAGACCCAGTACTTC | TRBV11-2 | TRBD1 | TRBJ2-5 | NA
CAISETGQETQYF | TGTGCCATCAGTGAGACAGGTCAAGAGACCCAGTACTTC | TRBV10-3 | NA | TRBJ2-5 | NA
CASNVRREVTTGELFF | TGTGCCAGCAATGTTCGTCGGGAGGTAACCACCGGGGAGCTGTTTTTT | TRBV6-6 | TRBD2 | TRBJ2-2 | NA
CASFRTGGLETQYF | TGTGCCAGCTTCCGGACAGGGGGCCTAGAGACCCAGTACTTC | TRBV18 | TRBD1 | TRBJ2-5 | NA
CASSEASTGGTEAFF | TGTGCCAGCAGTGAAGCGTCGACGGGAGGGACTGAAGCTTTCTTT | TRBV6-1 | NA | TRBJ1-1 | NA
CASSGLANQPQHF | TGTGCCAGCAGTGGTCTAGCTAATCAGCCCCAGCATTTT | TRBV6-1 | NA | TRBJ1-5 | NA
CASCYQSGGDQYF | TGTGCCAGCTGTTACCAAAGCGGGGGGGATCAGTATTTT | TRBV6-5 | TRBD2 | TRBJ2-3 | NA
CSVSFRLAGNGYTF | TGCAGCGTTTCGTTTAGGTTGGCAGGCAATGGCTACACCTTC | TRBV29-1 | NA | TRBJ1-2 | NA
CATPSWGGLGTEAFF | TGTGCCACCCCCTCCTGGGGGGGGCTGGGAACTGAAGCTTTCTTT | TRBV28 | NA | TRBJ1-1 | NA